Each of the 2 T cell receptor beta chains below was sequenced from the same sample in a study of robustness of blood B and T cell sequencing. mRNA, not genomic DNA, served as the source for TCR beta repertoires. The cDNA carried a universal priming site added by a 5' template-switch oligo. Each cDNA molecule was tagged by a 12-nucleotide random UMI. Each CDR3 protein gets one entry after TCRdb re-called the PCR reads with MiXCR. In the table there are some 3,600 distinct CDR3 sequences, about 61% of which are singletons. The sample consisted of peripheral blood. These receptors originate from a human donor in good health.

The CDR3, as DNA: TGTGCCAGCAGTGACTCACAGACCGAGGGCAGTGAGCAGTTCTTC. Encoded protein: CASSDSQTEGSEQFF. The genes are TRBV6-4 and TRBJ2-1; tentatively, D is TRBD2 (5 bases). With 0 bases removed from V and 9 bases from J, the gap between germline ends came to 15 bases. This CDR3 is 15 amino acids long. Germline loops: CDR1 MRHNA, CDR2 SNTAGT.

This clonotype has just a few counts. The rearrangement links TRBV10-1 to TRBJ2-7; TRBD1 or TRBD2 may be the D gene (5 bases each). CDR3 size: 14 residues. V was shortened by 5 bases and J by 6 bases, with 17 bases between the two germline ends. CDR1 and CDR2 (germline): WNHNN, SYGVQD (reference sequence). CDR3 region: CASSLDTTRGEQYF. The CDR3 DNA follows: TGCGCCAGCAGTCTGGACACCACCCGGGGCGAGCAGTACTTC.